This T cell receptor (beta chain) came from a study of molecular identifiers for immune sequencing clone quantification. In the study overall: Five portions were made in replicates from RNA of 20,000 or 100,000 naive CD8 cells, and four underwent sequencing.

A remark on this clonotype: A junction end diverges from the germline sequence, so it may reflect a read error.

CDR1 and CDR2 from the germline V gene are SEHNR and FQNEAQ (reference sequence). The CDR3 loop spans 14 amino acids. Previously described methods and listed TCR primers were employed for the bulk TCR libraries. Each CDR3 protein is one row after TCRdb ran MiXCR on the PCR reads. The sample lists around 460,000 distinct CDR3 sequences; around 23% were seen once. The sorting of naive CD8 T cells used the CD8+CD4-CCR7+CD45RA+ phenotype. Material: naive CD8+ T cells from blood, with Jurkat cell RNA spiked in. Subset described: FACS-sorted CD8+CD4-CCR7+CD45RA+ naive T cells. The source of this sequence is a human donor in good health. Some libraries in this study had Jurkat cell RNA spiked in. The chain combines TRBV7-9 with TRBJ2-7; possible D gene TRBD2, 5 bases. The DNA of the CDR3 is TGTGCCAGCAGCTTAGCGGAGGAATCCTGCGAGCAGTACTTC. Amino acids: CASSLAEESCEQYF.